Detailed here is one T cell receptor (beta chain). The antigen remains undetermined. This record belongs to a study of beta chain features in type 1 diabetes. The authors reverse transcribed all of the isolated RNA, so sequencing captured expressed TCRB transcripts. TCRdb's table, derived via immunoSEQ multiplex PCR, lists solely in-frame clones and lacks some. Of about 340,000 clones detected, approximately 9.7% appear once; the ten largest clones hold more than 0.8%. General study findings and limits: For Type 1 diabetes patients, all four CD4+ subsets carried TCRB CDR3s that were moderately but significantly shorter. Patients with type 1 diabetes showed fewer VDJ junction insertions and more deletions.

This clonotype was sampled from a man aged 25-40 years with type 1 diabetes. Sequenced: central memory CD4+ T cells from blood.

Here the CDR3 DNA reads TGTGCCAGCAGCTTAGTCGCAGGGGCAAATAACAATGAGCAGTTCTTC. The encoded protein is CASSLVAGANNNEQFF. The chain employs TRBV11-2 and TRBJ2-1; the D gene is possibly TRBD1 (6 bases). Germline CDR1 SGHAT, CDR2 FQNNGV. The CDR3 totals 16 residues. V was clipped by 1 base and J by 5 bases, with 15 bases between them.